This T cell receptor (beta chain) was sequenced in a study of cytomegalovirus exposure and HLA in healthy donors. Points from the study as a whole: Segments of the TCR beta V type were, in most cases, productive about 87% or about 30% of the time in an earlier analysis. The classifier, whose performance was assessed in both the original and validation cohorts, reportedly diagnosed cytomegalovirus status with high specificity and sensitivity. Researchers reported in a later analysis that a missense DCLRE1C variant was tied to TCR beta V- and J-gene trimming. Later, an analysis found that common viral pathogens appeared to be linked with several of the most significant clusters.

V lost 4 bases and J lost 3; bases outside the gene matches: 10. Germline assignment: CDR1 SGHAT and CDR2 FQNNGV. CDR3 size: 17 residues. 60 Vbeta and 13 Jbeta primers were used in PCR. Profiled with immunoSEQ multiplex PCR; TCRdb holds only in-frame clones, not every one. This table holds under 200,000 clones, around 75% found once. With regard to this clone: Antigen: not known.

This TCR was recovered from a male donor in good health and CMV-seronegative. The chain is built from TRBV11-2 and TRBJ1-5; 9 bases agree with TRBD1. Sequencing was done on a sample of PBMCs. This chain's CDR3 is CASSYNVWDRANQPQHF. DNA for the CDR3: TGTGCCAGCAGCTATAATGTTTGGGACAGGGCCAATCAGCCCCAGCATTTT.